This T cell receptor beta chain was captured in a study of beta chain features in type 1 diabetes. Expressed TCRB transcripts were sequenced, since all the RNA that had been isolated was reverse transcribed. This table comes from immunoSEQ multiplex PCR, and its TCRdb copy is limited to in-frame clones, with some not included. This sample has a few hundred thousand clones, with 10% to 15% found just once. The CDR3 has 16 residues. J was trimmed by 2 bases and V by 4 bases; bases with no gene match: 7. Looked up from germline, CDR1 is SEHNR and CDR2 is FQNEAQ (reference sequence). The chain combines TRBV7-9 with TRBJ2-7; TRBD2 matches at 11 bases. Input material: naive CD4+ T cells from blood. This clonotype was sampled from a man between 18 and 29 years old in good health. CDR3 bases: TGTGCCAGCAGCTCGAGACTAGCGGGGTTTACCTACGAGCAGTACTTC. This codes for CASSSRLAGFTYEQYF.